A selection of T cell receptor beta chains follows, all from one sample in a study of blood T cell repertoires in COVID-19. TCRdb keeps only in-frame clones here, not all; method: immunoSEQ multiplex PCR. The data contain 250,000 to 300,000 clones, approximately 83% of them singletons. Material for sequencing was peripheral blood. All receptors come from a woman in her 70s with acute or convalescent COVID-19. CDR3s include the opening cysteine and the closing phenylalanine or tryptophan. A D gene is named only where the DNA matches it firmly. Where a row states a size, it is once, few, many or the class of an expanded clone; other rows omit it.

TGTGCCAGTAGTAAAGGGACAGCGTACCAAGAGACCCAGTACTTC,CASSKGTAYQETQYF,NA,TRBV19,15,TRBD1,TRBJ2-5
TGCGCCAGCAGCCCTGGGTCGGGCAGGGTGAGGGAAAAACTGTTTTTT,CASSPGSGRVREKLFF,NA,TRBV5-1,16,NA,TRBJ1-4
TGTGCCAGCAGCGTAGGGTGGGGACAGGGAGGCGGCTACACCTTC,CASSVGWGQGGGYTF,NA,TRBV9,15,TRBD1,TRBJ1-2
TGTGCCAGCTTCTCCGGGGTTCTGAACACTGAAGCTTTCTTT,CASFSGVLNTEAFF,NA,TRBV18,14,NA,TRBJ1-1
TGTGCCAGCAGAAGGGACAGCGGAACCGCCACAGATACGCAGTATTTT,CASRRDSGTATDTQYF,NA,TRBV27,16,TRBD1,TRBJ2-3
TGTGCCAGCAGCGCTTGGCCTTCAGACGAGCAGTACTTC,CASSAWPSDEQYF,NA,TRBV9,13,NA,TRBJ2-7
TGCGCCAGCGGCCTCCAGGGGTTTGAGCAGTACTTC,CASGLQGFEQYF,NA,TRBV5-1,12,NA,TRBJ2-7
TGTGCCAGTAGTATAGAGGGCAGGCGGGAACAGCCCCAGCATTTT,CASSIEGRREQPQHF,NA,TRBV19,15,NA,TRBJ1-5
TGTGCCAGCAGTTACTCGATCTGGCGGGGGGGCGCGGAGACCCAGTACTTC,CASSYSIWRGGAETQYF,NA,TRBV6-2/TRBV6-3,17,TRBD2,TRBJ2-5
TGTGCCAGCAGTGAAGCGCCGAGGGAGTGGAGGCCCCAGCATTTT,CASSEAPREWRPQHF,NA,TRBV6-1,15,NA,TRBJ1-5
TGTGCCAGCAGCTCACGTTCGACCGGGGGGCCGAACACCGGGGAGCTGTTTTTT,CASSSRSTGGPNTGELFF,NA,TRBV11-2,18,NA,TRBJ2-2
TGTGCCAGCAGCCGAGGGGGCGTCATTCCTGAAAAACTGTTTTTT,CASSRGGVIPEKLFF,NA,TRBV6-2/TRBV6-3,15,TRBD1,TRBJ1-4
TGTGCCAGCAGGGACTGGACTAGCGGGGGCCCCGATCACGGTGAGCAGTTCTTC,CASRDWTSGGPDHGEQFF,NA,TRBV2,18,TRBD2,TRBJ2-1
TGTGCCAGCAGCTCGGAGGGCCTCAATTCACCCCTCCACTTT,CASSSEGLNSPLHF,NA,TRBV7-9,14,NA,TRBJ1-6
TGCGCCAGCAGCCCGGGACAGGGCGACTACAATGAGCAGTTCTTC,CASSPGQGDYNEQFF,NA,TRBV5-1,15,TRBD1,TRBJ2-1
TGCGCCAGCAGCTTGAATCAGGGTCAGCCCCAGCATTTT,CASSLNQGQPQHF,NA,TRBV4-1,13,NA,TRBJ1-5
TGTGCCAGCAGCTTAGTTGGGACTAGGAACACCGGGGAGCTGTTTTTT,CASSLVGTRNTGELFF,NA,TRBV7-2,16,TRBD2,TRBJ2-2
TGTGCCAGCCTCCCGGTGACAGGTTTCAACGAGCAGTACTTC,CASLPVTGFNEQYF,NA,TRBV28,14,NA,TRBJ2-7
TGTGCCAGCAAGGGGGACGGATACGAGCAGTACTTC,CASKGDGYEQYF,NA,TRBV7-9,12,NA,TRBJ2-7
TGTGCCAGCAGCCCCCAGGACAGGGGGTCCATCTATGGCTACACCTTC,CASSPQDRGSIYGYTF,once,TRBV3-1/TRBV3-2,16,TRBD1,TRBJ1-2
TGTGCCAGCTCACCACAGGACAGGGGTTATGGCTACACCTTC,CASSPQDRGYGYTF,NA,TRBV18,14,TRBD1,TRBJ1-2
TGTGCCAGCAGCGGACGCGGGGGTAGCTCCTACGAGCAGTACTTC,CASSGRGGSSYEQYF,NA,TRBV13,15,TRBD2,TRBJ2-7
TGTGCCAGCAGCTTAGATGGGACAGGGAGGGGAAAACTGTTTTTT,CASSLDGTGRGKLFF,NA,TRBV7-2,15,TRBD1,TRBJ1-4
TGTGCCAGCTCCCCTTTTTGGGGGGGGTACACAGATACGCAGTATTTT,CASSPFWGGYTDTQYF,NA,TRBV3-1/TRBV3-2,16,TRBD2,TRBJ2-3
TGCGCCGGGGGGAGGGGACGGAGTCAGCCCCAGCATTTT,CAGGRGRSQPQHF,NA,TRBV23-1,13,NA,TRBJ1-5
TGTGCCAGCAGTCCCCGACAGGGTAAGGCAGACACCATATATTTT,CASSPRQGKADTIYF,NA,TRBV27,15,TRBD1,TRBJ1-3
TGTGCCAGCAGCTTAGTCGCCCGGGCGGGCGGCTACACCTTC,CASSLVARAGGYTF,NA,TRBV7-2,14,NA,TRBJ1-2
TGTGCTAGTGGTTTAGGGGCGGGGGCTTCAGGTGAGCAGTTCTTC,CASGLGAGASGEQFF,NA,TRBV12-5,15,NA,TRBJ2-1
TGTGCCAGCAGTTTCTCGAAGTCGGGACTAGGTTACGAGCAGTACTTC,CASSFSKSGLGYEQYF,NA,TRBV6-2/TRBV6-3,16,TRBD2,TRBJ2-7
TGTGCCAGCAGTTCACTAACAGATACGCAGTATTTT,CASSSLTDTQYF,NA,TRBV6-1,12,NA,TRBJ2-3
TGTGCCAGCAGCTGGGGGGATATGAACACTGAAGCTTTCTTT,CASSWGDMNTEAFF,NA,TRBV7-9,14,NA,TRBJ1-1
TGTGCCAGTGGACAGGGGACTGGGATCTCCTACAATGAGCAGTTCTTC,CASGQGTGISYNEQFF,NA,TRBV3-1/TRBV3-2,16,TRBD1,TRBJ2-1
TGTGCCTGGAGTGTACGGGAGGGAACTGAAGCTTTCTTT,CAWSVREGTEAFF,NA,TRBV30,13,NA,TRBJ1-1
TGTGCCAGCAGTCCCTGGACAGGGAGGGCTGAAGCTTTCTTT,CASSPWTGRAEAFF,NA,TRBV28,14,TRBD1,TRBJ1-1
TGTGCCAGCACTTGGACAGGGGGGACAGATACGCAGTATTTT,CASTWTGGTDTQYF,NA,TRBV25-1,14,TRBD1,TRBJ2-3
TGTGCCAGCACGGCAGGGGCCCCCTATGGCTACACCTTC,CASTAGAPYGYTF,NA,TRBV27,13,NA,TRBJ1-2
TGTGCCAGCAGCTTTCAGGAGGGACTTTACTATGGCTACACCTTC,CASSFQEGLYYGYTF,NA,TRBV5-5,15,NA,TRBJ1-2
TGTGCTAGTGGTTTGGTAATCGCGGGCTCTGGAAACACCATATATTTT,CASGLVIAGSGNTIYF,NA,TRBV12-5,16,NA,TRBJ1-3